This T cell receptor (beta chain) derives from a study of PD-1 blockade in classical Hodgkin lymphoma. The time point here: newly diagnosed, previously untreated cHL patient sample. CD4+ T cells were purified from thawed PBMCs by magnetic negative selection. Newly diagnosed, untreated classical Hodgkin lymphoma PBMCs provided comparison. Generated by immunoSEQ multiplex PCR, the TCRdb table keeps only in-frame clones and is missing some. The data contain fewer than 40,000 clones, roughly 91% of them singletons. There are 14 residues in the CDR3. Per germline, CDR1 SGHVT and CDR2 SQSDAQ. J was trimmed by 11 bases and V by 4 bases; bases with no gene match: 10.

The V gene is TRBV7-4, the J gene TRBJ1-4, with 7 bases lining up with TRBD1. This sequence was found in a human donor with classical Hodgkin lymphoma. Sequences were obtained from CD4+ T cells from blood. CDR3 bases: TGTGCCAGCAGCTCTTCGAGAGGGGGCGGGAAACTGTTTTTT. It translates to CASSSSRGGGKLFF.